Below, one T cell receptor (beta chain) is given with its context. No cognate antigen has been identified for it. Base qualities are not at hand, and no much larger clone is one base apart. The protocol used for the library was the immunoSEQ multiplex PCR assay. Rearranged TCR beta chain sequences were amplified using the hsTCRB Kit according to the manufacturer's protocol. Sequencing of TCRB libraries was carried out on an Illumina MiSeq. Concerning the study's data processing: The proprietary platform of the kit vendor was used for demultiplexing, trimming and gene mapping. TCRdb re-hosts the immuneACCESS table, in-frame sequences only. Its copies lack some clones; in the studies checked, an unresolved V gene accounts for under half of them, and the cause for the rest is not known. D and trimming were read from the DNA, whereas the V and J calls and clone size are those reported in that table. Across this sample there are roughly 32,000 clones, with approximately 80% seen only once. The ten largest clonotypes hold roughly 7.1% of the sample.

These data come from a study of a mutant IDH1 vaccine in newly diagnosed glioma (dated by TCRdb to about 2021). Context from the whole study: Vaccination was initiated 4-6 weeks after radiotherapy alone, or concurrently with temozolomide cycles in the chemotherapy-containing groups. Of the 25 to 40 patients who were treated, approximately 60% were male and roughly 38% were female, and the mean age was about 40 years. Prior to enrollment, standard therapy consisting of radiotherapy alone, temozolomide alone, or radiochemotherapy with temozolomide had been administered to patients, with the combination being received by most patients. The week-35 safety follow-up took place at visit V12, and the week-47 end of study took place at visit V13. Peripheral blood samples were drawn at six visits, namely V03 (baseline), V05, V07, V10, V12 and V13. Longitudinal TCRB deep sequencing was done for 25 to 30 treated patients, wherever samples were available for exploratory analyses. Beyond this particular receptor, the publication reports: Pseudoprogression appeared unrelated to alterations in the top peripheral T cell clonotypes detected by TCRB sequencing. Selection of PBMC samples for TCRB deep sequencing was based on availability. The authors stated that sample limitations prevented analyses of patient blood samples from being reproduced. Across multiple MHC alleles, vaccine-induced immune responses were seen in more than 90% of patients.

From cysteine to phenylalanine, the CDR3 is 13 amino acids long. Solely the CDR3 DNA is kept, with 39 bases framed from the first base. The V end loses 7 bases and the J end loses 6 bases, and a stretch of 16 bases separates them. The germline V gene supplies CDR1 MGHDK and CDR2 SYGVNS. In light of the paper, this sample's time point label describes: week 35, safety follow-up. A 20-mer mutant IDH1 peptide at 300 micrograms in Montanide made up each vaccine dose, which was injected subcutaneously together with topical imiquimod. Patients received eight vaccinations in weeks 1, 3, 5, 7, 11, 15, 19 and 23, corresponding to visits V03 through V10. All donors had newly diagnosed IDH1-mutant astrocytomas of WHO grade 3 or 4 that showed loss of nuclear ATRX. The samples were drawn from NOA16, a multicentre, single-arm, open-label phase I trial in Germany that tested a mutant IDH1 peptide vaccine in humans for the first time. Genomic DNA for TCRB sequencing was isolated from EDTA blood with the DNeasy Blood and Tissue Kit.

The chain links TRBV25-1 with TRBJ2-7; possibly the D gene is TRBD2, per 5 matching bases. The source material was PBMCs, sampled from a glioma patient whose treatment included an IDH1 peptide vaccine. This TCR was recovered from a young woman with glioma. The CDR3 loop reads CASKGPSGGEQYF. The bases read TGTGCCAGCAAAGGCCCCAGTGGAGGCGAGCAGTACTTC.